This T cell receptor beta chain comes out of a study of blood T cell repertoires in COVID-19. This CDR3 has 17 amino acids. Germline CDR1 SGDLS, CDR2 YYNGEE. V was cut by 1 base and J by 0 bases, with 11 bases left in between. In its sample, this clone was seen once. The protocol was immunoSEQ multiplex PCR, while the TCRdb copy is restricted to in-frame clones and leaves out a portion. Among 110,000 to 150,000 clones listed, about 77% were seen once. The source of this sequence is a man in his sixties with acute or convalescent COVID-19. Specimen: peripheral blood. This chain uses TRBV9 with TRBJ2-6, with TRBD2 as a possible D gene (5 bases). The CDR3 DNA follows: TGTGCCAGCAGCGTATTACCCGGGGACTCTGGGGCCAACGTCCTGACTTTC. It specifies CASSVLPGDSGANVLTF.